This T cell receptor (beta chain) was found in a study of blood T cell repertoires in COVID-19. This clone has a single count. Germline V gene lookup returns CDR1 SNHLY and CDR2 FYNNEI. The CDR3 sequence is 14 residues long. The junction had 2 bases not matched to a gene; V was cut back by 6 bases and J by 4 bases. Sequencing used immunoSEQ multiplex PCR; TCRdb keeps in-frame clones, though not all of them. The repertoire has 140,000 or so clones, 81% of them found once; the top ten carry 7% to 10%. Sequenced material: peripheral blood. V is TRBV2 and J is TRBJ2-1, with 11 positions matching TRBD1. The origin of this receptor is a human donor in a cohort sampled during active COVID-19. This chain's CDR3 is CASRGQGGYNEQFF. The CDR3 coding sequence is TGTGCCAGCAGGGGACAGGGGGGTTACAATGAGCAGTTCTTC.